This entry lists 32 T cell receptor beta chains sequenced from one sample in a study of T cell repertoires in cytomegalovirus infection. From the reads, TCRdb called clonotypes with MiXCR, one entry per CDR3 protein. The repertoire holds approximately 250,000 distinct CDR3 sequences, roughly 12% seen once, with about 1.5% in the top ten. Input material: PBMCs. The receptors were sampled from a human donor in good health (CMV status not recorded). Some clones in this sample may be carry-over from other donors' samples.

The chain is built from TRBV19 and TRBJ1-5; unclear D gene. Germline values: CDR1 LNHDA, CDR2 SQIVND (reference sequence). Between the trimmed V and J ends, which lost 7 bases and 5 bases, there was a span of 18 bases. The CDR3 totals 15 residues. The CDR3 region has the DNA TGTGCCAGTACTGCTCGCGTGGGCGCGTATCAGCCCCAGCATTTT. Translation gives CASTARVGAYQPQHF.

This clonotype was seen repeatedly, ten times or more. This chain joins TRBV6-2 or TRBV6-3 and TRBJ2-5, with a possible D match to TRBD2 (5 bases). CDR1 and CDR2 (germline): MNHEY, SVGEGT. Deletions cut 0 bases from V and 1 base from J, with 18 bases between. The CDR3 loop spans 18 amino acids. CDR3 bases: TGTGCCAGCAGTTACTCGCGACCTCGTGGGAGCGTCCAAGAGACCCAGTACTTC. Residues: CASSYSRPRGSVQETQYF.

The chain couples TRBV19 to TRBJ1-2; TRBD1 matches 8 bases. Germline values: CDR1 LNHDA, CDR2 SQIVND (reference sequence). The ends lost 6 bases at V and 4 bases at J; junction bases unmatched: 4. This CDR3 contains 13 residues. The CDR3 DNA follows: TGTGCCAGTAGCAAACAGGGGGTCTATGGCTACACCTTC. Amino acids: CASSKQGVYGYTF.

This clonotype appeared many times. The CDR3, as DNA: TGCAGTGCTACTAAGGGACAGGGGGATGGCTACACCTTC. It specifies CSATKGQGDGYTF. The chain employs TRBV20-1 and TRBJ1-2, with TRBD1 matching over 11 bases. The CDR3 extends over 13 amino acids. V shed 4 bases, J shed 6 bases, and the junction held 4 bases outside the gene matches. The germline V gene has CDR1 DFQATT and CDR2 SNEGSKA (reference sequence).

The V gene is TRBV25-1, the J gene TRBJ2-5; 7 nucleotides line up with TRBD1. Trimming at V came to 3 bases and at J to 4 bases, leaving 5 bases not matched to a gene. CDR3 length: 14 residues. CDR1 is MGHDK, CDR2 SYGVNS, per germline. As DNA, the CDR3 is TGTGCCAGCAGTGATGGGAACAGGGGAGAGACCCAGTACTTC. This translates into CASSDGNRGETQYF.

This clonotype has ten or more counts. The genes are TRBV7-2 and TRBJ2-3; 9 nucleotides match TRBD2. V shed 5 bases, J shed 2 bases, and the junction held 8 bases outside the gene matches. CDR3 size: 16 residues. The germline V gene encodes CDR1 SGHTA and CDR2 FQGNSA. CDR3 sequence reads: CASSPPTSGLTDTQYF. The DNA for the CDR3 is TGTGCCAGCAGCCCTCCGACTAGCGGACTCACAGATACGCAGTATTTT.

This clonotype was picked up many times. The chain has TRBV7-2 and TRBJ1-6; 7 bases map to TRBD1. CDR1 and CDR2 from the germline V gene are SGHTA and FQGNSA. J was trimmed by 6 bases and V by 7 bases; bases with no gene match: 9. CDR3 length equals 15 residues. In DNA form, the CDR3 reads TGTGCCAGCACCCCTACGGGACAGCCTAATTCACCCCTCCACTTT. It translates to CASTPTGQPNSPLHF. The whole variable domain, remainder taken from reference TRBV7-2 and TRBJ1-6, is GAGVSQSPSNKVTEKGKDVELRCDPISGHTALYWYRQSLGQGLEFLIYFQGNSAPDKSGLPSDRFSAERTGGSVSTLTIQRTQQEDSAVYLCASTPTGQPNSPLHFGNGTRLTVT.

The rearrangement joins TRBV12-5 to TRBJ2-1, with D perhaps matching TRBD1 (6 bases). The CDR3 is made up of 15 amino acids. Trimming took off 5 bases at V and 2 bases at J, with 13 bases between the two ends. The germline gives CDR1 LGHNT, CDR2 FRNRAP. CDR3 in amino acids: CASGTGQQAYNEQFF. The CDR3 nucleotides are TGTGCTAGTGGTACCGGACAGCAGGCCTACAATGAGCAGTTCTTC.

The chain carries TRBV24-1 and TRBJ1-2; no reliable D call. The CDR3 has 14 residues. V gave up 4 bases and J gave up 4 bases, with 12 bases separating them. In germline, CDR1 is KGHDR, CDR2 SFDVKD. The CDR3 DNA follows: TGTGCCACCAGTGACTCACACCGGTCCTATGGCTACACCTTC. Translated, it gives CATSDSHRSYGYTF.

This clonotype was recorded at least ten times. The V and J genes are TRBV7-2 and TRBJ2-4; D gene ambiguous. CDR1 is SGHTA, CDR2 FQGNSA, per germline. The CDR3 is 12 amino acids. The germline V and J ends were trimmed by 3 bases and 6 bases, with 6 bases remaining between them. The CDR3 sequence: CASSFDPNIQYF. CDR3 DNA: TGTGCCAGCAGCTTCGACCCAAACATTCAGTACTTC.

This chain uses TRBV3-1 with TRBJ1-5; maybe TRBD1 (6 bases). Per the germline V gene, CDR1 is LGHDT and CDR2 is YNNKEL (reference sequence). The V and J ends lost 3 bases and 5 bases respectively, with 8 bases between them. This CDR3 has 13 residues. The CDR3: CASSQYRDQPQHF. CDR3 nucleotide sequence: TGTGCCAGCAGCCAGTACAGGGATCAGCCCCAGCATTTT.

CDR3 loop: CASRLSKSTDTQYF. The DNA of the CDR3 is TGTGCCAGCAGACTTTCGAAGAGCACAGATACGCAGTATTTT. The V and J genes are TRBV28 and TRBJ2-3; D not certain. Deletions cut 6 bases from V and 0 bases from J, with 10 bases between. The CDR3 contains 14 residues. CDR1 is MDHEN, CDR2 SYDVKM, per germline.

In its sample, this clonotype was seen many times. The V call is TRBV11-3, the J call TRBJ2-3; D is possibly TRBD1 or TRBD2 (5 bases each). Germline assignment: CDR1 SGHNT and CDR2 YENEEA. This CDR3 is built from 12 residues. V was clipped by 4 bases and J by 7 bases, with 9 bases between them. The DNA for the CDR3 is TGTGCCAGCAGCTCGGGGCCGAATACGCAGTATTTT. The encoded protein is CASSSGPNTQYF.

Ten or more counts support this clonotype. The gene calls are TRBV20-1 and TRBJ2-7, with 14 bases aligning to TRBD2. This CDR3 spans 15 amino acids. The junction had 7 bases not matched to a gene; V was cut back by 5 bases and J by 4 bases. Germline CDR1 reads DFQATT; CDR2 reads SNEGSKA (reference sequence). CDR3 region: CSAGGLAGVGYEQYF. CDR3 coding DNA: TGCAGTGCTGGGGGACTAGCGGGGGTAGGGTACGAGCAGTACTTC.

This clonotype was detected ten times or more. This sequence joins TRBV5-5 and TRBJ1-1; no clear D gene. Trimming removed 4 bases from V and 4 bases from J, with 14 bases in between. Germline assignment: CDR1 SGHKS and CDR2 YYEKEE (reference sequence). The CDR3 runs to 14 residues. CDR3 amino acids: CASSPLFRLTEAFF. CDR3 bases: TGTGCCAGCAGCCCGCTTTTCAGGCTCACTGAAGCTTTCTTT. Together with reference TRBV5-5 and TRBJ1-1, the CDR3 gives the full variable domain: DAGVTQSPTHLIKTRGQQVTLRCSPISGHKSVSWYQQVLGQGPQFIFQYYEKEERGRGNFPDRFSARQFPNYSSELNVNALLLGDSALYLCASSPLFRLTEAFFGQGTRLTVV.

This clonotype appeared a single time. The V call is TRBV19, the J call TRBJ2-2; the match to TRBD2 covers 12 bases. Germline CDR1 is LNHDA and CDR2 is SQIVND (reference sequence). The CDR3 covers 17 residues. After removal of 7 bases from V and 1 base from J, the junction contained 7 bases not matched to a gene. CDR3: CASIALTSGGNTGELFF. The DNA for the CDR3 is TGTGCCAGTATCGCATTGACTAGCGGGGGGAACACCGGGGAGCTGTTTTTT.

This clonotype was observed many times. This rearrangement joins TRBV7-8 to TRBJ2-5; D is perhaps TRBD2 (5 bases). This CDR3 has 14 amino acids. The ends were cut back, 5 bases at V and 1 base at J, with 11 bases in the middle. Germline loops: CDR1 SGHVS, CDR2 FQNEAQ. As DNA, the CDR3 is TGTGCCAGCAGCCCTCTCCTAGCCCAAGAGACCCAGTACTTC. Protein: CASSPLLAQETQYF.

The sample holds a few counts of this clonotype. The genes are TRBV12-3 or TRBV12-4 and TRBJ2-7; 7 nucleotides line up with TRBD2. The CDR3 spans 13 residues. The trim removed 10 bases at V and 4 bases at J, leaving 10 bases unmatched. For the CDR3, the DNA is TGTGCCATCTCCCTCGGGGGGTCTTACGAGCAGTACTTC. Translation gives CAISLGGSYEQYF.

This clonotype was seen a handful of times. The chain carries TRBV2 and TRBJ1-1; D perhaps matches TRBD1 (5 bases). V was trimmed by 0 bases and J by 1 base, leaving 9 bases between them. The CDR3 runs to 15 residues. Germline V gene data show CDR1 as SNHLY and CDR2 as FYNNEI. CDR3 nucleotides: TGTGCCAGCAGTGAAGCGGGGGGACCGAACACTGAAGCTTTCTTT. It translates to CASSEAGGPNTEAFF.

Many counts were recorded for this clonotype. The CDR3: CASSLSGGQNLYNEQFF. In DNA, the CDR3 is TGTGCCAGCAGCTTAAGTGGGGGACAGAATCTTTACAATGAGCAGTTCTTC. The V and J genes are TRBV7-2 and TRBJ2-1; 7 bases agree with TRBD1. The length of the CDR3 is 17 residues. The V gene's germline CDR1 is SGHTA and CDR2 FQGNSA. With 2 bases clipped from V and 4 bases from J, the junction kept 11 bases outside the gene matches.

This clonotype was seen a handful of times. V and J are TRBV28 and TRBJ2-7; 7 positions agree with TRBD1. The germline gives CDR1 MDHEN, CDR2 SYDVKM. After removal of 8 bases from V and 5 bases from J, the junction contained 12 bases not matched to a gene. This CDR3 has 14 residues. CDR3 nucleotides: TGTGCCAGCCTCGGGGCAGGGGGATTCGACGAGCAGTACTTC. It is translated as CASLGAGGFDEQYF.

This clonotype came up many times. The chain couples TRBV10-3 to TRBJ2-5, with D unclear. In germline, CDR1 is ENHRY, CDR2 SYGVKD. Trimming stripped 3 bases from V and 3 bases from J, with 5 bases between. The CDR3 has 12 residues. The CDR3 coding sequence is TGTGCCATCAGTGATGGGGAAGAGACCCAGTACTTC. Translating it yields CAISDGEETQYF.

This chain connects TRBV6-1 to TRBJ2-7; 9 positions agree with TRBD1. The germline V gene encodes CDR1 MNHNS and CDR2 SASEGT. The CDR3 is 12 amino acids. V shed 6 bases and J 7 bases; nucleotides not matched to a gene: 4. The CDR3 protein is CASRDRGTEQYF. The CDR3 DNA reads as TGTGCCAGCAGAGACAGGGGGACGGAGCAGTACTTC.

The chain uses TRBV12-3 or TRBV12-4 and TRBJ2-5, with TRBD1 as a possible D gene (5 bases). V was shortened by 2 bases and J by 6 bases, with 10 bases between the two germline ends. This CDR3 region has 13 residues. The CDR3 DNA is TGTGCCAGCAGTTTACAGGGCAGGAAGACCCAGTACTTC. It is translated as CASSLQGRKTQYF.

V usage is TRBV14 and J usage is TRBJ1-2, with 9 bases lining up with TRBD1. The V gene end was trimmed by 0 bases and the J gene end by 0 bases; junction bases not matched to a gene: 2. This CDR3 comprises 16 residues. CDR1 is SGHDN and CDR2 is FVKESK in the germline V gene. CDR3 DNA: TGTGCCAGCAGCCAAGATTGGGACAGGGCTAACTATGGCTACACCTTC. Protein product: CASSQDWDRANYGYTF.

This clonotype was seen repeatedly, ten times or more. The V call is TRBV10-3, the J call TRBJ2-7, with D possibly matching TRBD2 (6 bases). The CDR3 consists of 12 residues. V lost 5 bases, J lost 5 bases, and 10 bases lay in between. Per germline, CDR1 ENHRY and CDR2 SYGVKD. The CDR3 sequence: CAISSSGDEQYF. Written as DNA, the CDR3 is TGTGCCATCAGTTCATCGGGAGACGAGCAGTACTTC.

This sequence joins TRBV6-2 or TRBV6-3 and TRBJ2-4; the D gene is possibly TRBD1 (6 bases). Per the germline V gene, CDR1 is MNHEY and CDR2 is SVGEGT. The CDR3 length is 16 residues. Trimming took off 5 bases at V and 0 bases at J, with 14 bases between the two ends. CDR3 amino acids: CASSAHSTGAKNIQYF. The CDR3 DNA follows: TGTGCCAGCAGTGCCCACTCGACAGGAGCCAAAAACATTCAGTACTTC.

There are a few counts of this clonotype. The chain employs TRBV3-1 and TRBJ1-2; the D gene is possibly TRBD1 (5 bases). The CDR3 runs to 13 residues. CDR1 LGHDT and CDR2 YNNKEL come from the germline V gene (reference sequence). Trimming pared 3 bases from V and 5 bases from J, leaving 10 bases between. The CDR3 DNA reads TGTGCCAGCAGCCACAGACGGGGGTATGGCTACACCTTC. Protein product: CASSHRRGYGYTF.

This clonotype occurred many times. This rearrangement joins TRBV11-2 to TRBJ1-1, with TRBD1 matching over 7 bases. Trimming took 0 bases from V and 1 from J; bases not matched to a gene: 8. This CDR3 has 17 residues. The germline CDR1 and CDR2 sequences are SGHAT and FQNNGV. The CDR3 loop reads CASSLEGAGGPNTEAFF. The CDR3 DNA is TGTGCCAGCAGCTTAGAGGGGGCAGGGGGGCCGAACACTGAAGCTTTCTTT.

This clonotype was seen repeatedly, ten times or more. This chain joins TRBV28 and TRBJ1-2, with D perhaps matching TRBD1 (6 bases). Germline V lookup: CDR1 MDHEN, CDR2 SYDVKM. Trimming stripped 2 bases from V and 4 bases from J, with 11 bases between. The CDR3 has 14 residues. The CDR3: CASSLTGPSYGYTF. In nucleotides, the CDR3 is TGTGCCAGCAGTTTAACAGGGCCCAGCTATGGCTACACCTTC.

In this sample, this clonotype turned up many times. V gene TRBV6-2 or TRBV6-3 combines with J gene TRBJ2-3, with TRBD1 identical over 8 bases. The CDR3 length is 16 residues. Germline V gene lookup returns CDR1 MNHEY and CDR2 SVGEGT. Losses at the gene ends were 2 bases for V and 5 bases for J; bases not matched to a gene: 9. This CDR3 reads CASSYNAGGLGDTQYF. The CDR3 bases are TGTGCCAGCAGTTACAACGCAGGGGGCTTGGGAGATACGCAGTATTTT.

This clonotype was detected ten times or more. The chain joins TRBV7-2 to TRBJ2-7; D is ambiguous. Trimming removed 2 bases at V and 7 bases at J, with 15 bases between. Per germline, CDR1 SGHTA and CDR2 FQGNSA. The CDR3 runs to 14 residues. CDR3 in amino acids: CASSLQRTGGEQYF. DNA for the CDR3: TGTGCCAGCAGCTTACAAAGGACGGGTGGGGAGCAGTACTTC.